A selection of T cell receptor beta chains follows, all from one sample in a study of human T cells and chemical hapten exposure. MiXCR, run by TCRdb on the RACE reads, gives a single entry per CDR3 protein. The table includes more than 75,000 distinct CDR3 sequences, 7% to 9% detected once. Sequencing was done on a sample of whole blood. These receptors were taken from a male donor in good health. Some clones in this sample may be carry-over from other donors' samples. Each CDR3 is given with its conserved first and last residue. The order of the fields is V gene, D gene, J gene, clone size, CDR3 protein, CDR3 DNA. A D gene is named only where the DNA matches it firmly. Expanded clones are given a class, and other clones once, few, many or no size at all.

v_call: TRBV2; d_call: NA; j_call: TRBJ2-6; clone_size: few; cdr3_aa: CASSEPTGIRGANVLTF; cdr3_nt: TGTGCCAGCAGTGAGCCAACAGGGATTCGCGGGGCCAACGTCCTGACTTTC
v_call: TRBV6-6; d_call: TRBD1; j_call: TRBJ1-1; clone_size: NA; cdr3_aa: CASREVQGAKYNTEAFF; cdr3_nt: TGTGCCAGCAGAGAGGTTCAGGGGGCGAAATATAACACTGAAGCTTTCTTT
v_call: TRBV4-1; d_call: TRBD2; j_call: TRBJ2-3; clone_size: many; cdr3_aa: CASSKGLAGVADTQYF; cdr3_nt: TGCGCCAGCAGCAAGGGACTAGCGGGAGTTGCAGATACGCAGTATTTT
v_call: TRBV3-1; d_call: NA; j_call: TRBJ2-3; clone_size: NA; cdr3_aa: CASSQPGRPDTQYF; cdr3_nt: TGTGCCAGCAGCCAACCGGGGCGCCCAGATACGCAGTATTTT
v_call: TRBV24-1; d_call: NA; j_call: TRBJ2-2; clone_size: many; cdr3_aa: CATSDSRQELAGELFF; cdr3_nt: TGTGCCACCAGTGATTCTCGACAAGAGTTGGCCGGGGAGCTGTTTTTT
v_call: TRBV29-1; d_call: NA; j_call: TRBJ2-5; clone_size: few; cdr3_aa: CSVDVSQGETQYF; cdr3_nt: TGCAGCGTTGATGTCAGTCAGGGGGAGACCCAGTACTTC
v_call: TRBV10-2; d_call: TRBD2; j_call: TRBJ2-5; clone_size: many; cdr3_aa: CASTSSSGRRETQYF; cdr3_nt: TGCGCCAGCACCTCCTCTAGCGGCCGTCGAGAGACCCAGTACTTC
v_call: TRBV4-1; d_call: NA; j_call: TRBJ2-7; clone_size: NA; cdr3_aa: CASSQLHGRTASYEQYF; cdr3_nt: TGCGCCAGCAGCCAACTCCATGGGAGGACAGCCTCCTACGAGCAGTACTTC
v_call: TRBV29-1; d_call: NA; j_call: TRBJ1-1; clone_size: NA; cdr3_aa: CSVEEGSTEAFF; cdr3_nt: TGCAGCGTTGAAGAGGGATCCACTGAAGCTTTCTTT
v_call: TRBV9; d_call: TRBD2; j_call: TRBJ2-1; clone_size: NA; cdr3_aa: CASSPAGTSGRGSYNEQFF; cdr3_nt: TGTGCCAGCAGCCCGGCCGGGACTAGCGGGAGAGGGTCCTACAATGAGCAGTTCTTC
v_call: TRBV29-1; d_call: NA; j_call: TRBJ1-1; clone_size: many; cdr3_aa: CSVSALNTEAFF; cdr3_nt: TGCAGCGTTTCCGCATTGAACACTGAAGCTTTCTTT
v_call: TRBV18; d_call: NA; j_call: TRBJ1-5; clone_size: many; cdr3_aa: CASSPQGSNQPQHF; cdr3_nt: TGTGCCAGCTCACCACAGGGAAGCAATCAGCCCCAGCATTTT
v_call: TRBV7-9; d_call: NA; j_call: TRBJ2-1; clone_size: NA; cdr3_aa: CASSRPGTYYNEQFF; cdr3_nt: TGTGCCAGCAGCCGTCCCGGGACTTACTACAATGAGCAGTTCTTC
v_call: TRBV29-1; d_call: NA; j_call: TRBJ2-2; clone_size: many; cdr3_aa: CSVGVGNTGELFF; cdr3_nt: TGCAGCGTTGGTGTAGGGAACACCGGGGAGCTGTTTTTT
v_call: TRBV7-2; d_call: NA; j_call: TRBJ2-1; clone_size: many; cdr3_aa: CASSLAGSGGYNEQFF; cdr3_nt: TGTGCCAGCAGCTTAGCGGGCAGCGGCGGGTACAATGAGCAGTTCTTC
v_call: TRBV29-1; d_call: TRBD2; j_call: TRBJ2-3; clone_size: many; cdr3_aa: CSVEGELAGHTDTQYF; cdr3_nt: TGCAGCGTTGAAGGGGAACTAGCGGGGCACACAGATACGCAGTATTTT
v_call: TRBV12-5; d_call: TRBD2; j_call: TRBJ2-1; clone_size: few; cdr3_aa: CASGPFWASGRSTYNEQFF; cdr3_nt: TGTGCTAGTGGTCCCTTTTGGGCTAGCGGGAGGTCCACCTACAATGAGCAGTTCTTC
v_call: TRBV6-1; d_call: NA; j_call: TRBJ1-4; clone_size: few; cdr3_aa: CASGGPGINEKLFF; cdr3_nt: TGTGCCAGCGGCGGACCTGGGATTAATGAAAAACTGTTTTTT
v_call: TRBV5-1; d_call: TRBD1; j_call: TRBJ2-2; clone_size: NA; cdr3_aa: CASSPRTGNTGELFF; cdr3_nt: TGCGCCAGCAGCCCCAGGACAGGGAACACCGGGGAGCTGTTTTTT
v_call: TRBV29-1; d_call: NA; j_call: TRBJ1-1; clone_size: many; cdr3_aa: CSVQSRANTEAFF; cdr3_nt: TGCAGCGTTCAAAGCAGGGCCAACACTGAAGCTTTCTTT
v_call: TRBV5-4; d_call: TRBD2; j_call: TRBJ2-6; clone_size: once; cdr3_aa: CASSSSGRAGANVLTF; cdr3_nt: TGTGCCAGCAGCTCTAGCGGGAGGGCCGGGGCCAACGTCCTGACTTTC
v_call: TRBV7-6; d_call: NA; j_call: TRBJ2-3; clone_size: NA; cdr3_aa: CASSLNRGGDTQYF; cdr3_nt: TGTGCCAGCAGCTTAAACAGGGGAGGCGATACGCAGTATTTT
v_call: TRBV12-3/TRBV12-4; d_call: NA; j_call: TRBJ2-1; clone_size: many; cdr3_aa: CASSSPQVHSYNEQFF; cdr3_nt: TGTGCCAGCAGTTCCCCACAGGTCCACTCCTACAATGAGCAGTTCTTC
v_call: TRBV2; d_call: NA; j_call: TRBJ2-6; clone_size: few; cdr3_aa: CASSYEKANVLTF; cdr3_nt: TGTGCCAGCAGTTATGAGAAGGCCAACGTCCTGACTTTC
v_call: TRBV5-1; d_call: NA; j_call: TRBJ1-3; clone_size: many; cdr3_aa: CASSLEVGPGNTIYF; cdr3_nt: TGCGCCAGCAGCTTGGAGGTGGGCCCTGGAAACACCATATATTTT
v_call: TRBV5-4; d_call: TRBD1; j_call: TRBJ2-7; clone_size: NA; cdr3_aa: CASSFKDRVYEQYF; cdr3_nt: TGTGCCAGCAGCTTTAAGGACAGGGTCTACGAGCAGTACTTC
v_call: TRBV4-2; d_call: TRBD1; j_call: TRBJ2-7; clone_size: many; cdr3_aa: CASSRTGDEQYF; cdr3_nt: TGTGCCAGCAGCCGGACAGGGGACGAGCAGTACTTC
v_call: TRBV7-8; d_call: NA; j_call: TRBJ2-7; clone_size: NA; cdr3_aa: CASSLDSNGGSYEQYF; cdr3_nt: TGTGCCAGCAGCTTAGATAGTAACGGGGGATCCTACGAGCAGTACTTC
v_call: TRBV11-2; d_call: NA; j_call: TRBJ1-6; clone_size: NA; cdr3_aa: CASSLVVPGWDSPLHF; cdr3_nt: TGTGCCAGCAGCTTAGTTGTTCCAGGGTGGGATTCACCCCTCCACTTT
v_call: TRBV6-6; d_call: TRBD1; j_call: TRBJ2-3; clone_size: few; cdr3_aa: CASSQGETDTQYF; cdr3_nt: TGTGCCAGCTCTCAGGGGGAGACAGATACGCAGTATTTT
v_call: TRBV25-1; d_call: TRBD1; j_call: TRBJ1-6; clone_size: NA; cdr3_aa: CASSDLGGQGVGNSPLHF; cdr3_nt: TGTGCCAGCAGTGATTTGGGAGGACAGGGGGTAGGGAATTCACCCCTCCACTTT
v_call: TRBV6-2/TRBV6-3; d_call: NA; j_call: TRBJ2-1; clone_size: few; cdr3_aa: CASSYSRTGSTYNEQFF; cdr3_nt: TGTGCCAGCAGTTACTCGAGAACAGGGTCAACCTACAATGAGCAGTTCTTC
v_call: TRBV20-1; d_call: TRBD1; j_call: TRBJ1-1; clone_size: NA; cdr3_aa: CSAKDRENTEAFF; cdr3_nt: TGCAGTGCTAAGGACAGGGAGAACACTGAAGCTTTCTTT
v_call: TRBV20-1; d_call: TRBD1; j_call: TRBJ1-3; clone_size: few; cdr3_aa: CSARGDRGSNTIYF; cdr3_nt: TGCAGTGCTAGAGGCGACAGGGGATCTAACACCATATATTTT
v_call: TRBV12-3/TRBV12-4; d_call: TRBD1; j_call: TRBJ2-2; clone_size: NA; cdr3_aa: CASSIPRDRAETGELFF; cdr3_nt: TGTGCCAGCAGCATACCCCGGGACAGGGCGGAGACCGGGGAGCTGTTTTTT
v_call: TRBV14; d_call: TRBD2; j_call: TRBJ2-7; clone_size: NA; cdr3_aa: CASSLTGGRNREQYF; cdr3_nt: TGTGCCAGCAGTCTTACGGGCGGGAGAAACCGGGAGCAGTACTTC
v_call: TRBV12-3/TRBV12-4; d_call: NA; j_call: TRBJ2-1; clone_size: few; cdr3_aa: CASSLPRPSSYNEQFF; cdr3_nt: TGTGCCAGCAGTTTACCCAGGCCGAGCTCCTACAATGAGCAGTTCTTC
v_call: TRBV12-3/TRBV12-4; d_call: TRBD2; j_call: TRBJ2-3; clone_size: few; cdr3_aa: CAICQVAGAIDTQYF; cdr3_nt: TGTGCCATTTGTCAAGTAGCGGGGGCCATAGATACGCAGTATTTT
v_call: TRBV18; d_call: NA; j_call: TRBJ1-1; clone_size: few; cdr3_aa: CASSPPRGRDEAFF; cdr3_nt: TGTGCCAGCTCACCACCCCGGGGGCGAGATGAAGCTTTCTTT
v_call: TRBV12-3/TRBV12-4; d_call: NA; j_call: TRBJ2-5; clone_size: many; cdr3_aa: CASSSPTGNRTQYF; cdr3_nt: TGTGCCAGCAGTTCCCCGACCGGTAACCGGACCCAGTACTTC
v_call: TRBV5-6; d_call: NA; j_call: TRBJ1-3; clone_size: few; cdr3_aa: CASSVGNSGNTIYF; cdr3_nt: TGTGCCAGCAGCGTAGGAAACTCTGGAAACACCATATATTTT
v_call: TRBV6-2/TRBV6-3; d_call: NA; j_call: TRBJ1-4; clone_size: NA; cdr3_aa: CASSYQIPTNEKLFF; cdr3_nt: TGTGCCAGCAGTTACCAGATACCAACTAATGAAAAACTGTTTTTT
v_call: TRBV6-5; d_call: TRBD2; j_call: TRBJ2-7; clone_size: many; cdr3_aa: CASRPGLADSYEQYF; cdr3_nt: TGTGCCAGCAGACCGGGACTAGCGGACTCCTACGAGCAGTACTTC
v_call: TRBV25-1; d_call: NA; j_call: TRBJ1-1; clone_size: NA; cdr3_aa: CATESLGGTEAFF; cdr3_nt: TGTGCCACCGAGTCGTTGGGGGGCACTGAAGCTTTCTTT